The 30 T cell receptor beta chains reported below all come from one sample, sequenced in a study of CD8 T cells in ankylosing spondylitis. Study results and caveats: One TCR beta motif, made up of eight or nine highly homologous variants, appeared characteristic of ankylosing spondylitis blood.

TCRdb redid the calling of the 5' RACE reads with MiXCR, one entry per CDR3 protein. Of fewer than 500,000 distinct CDR3 sequences listed, under 25% are singletons. These TCRs are of unknown antigen specificity. Sequencing was done on a sample of blood, either unsorted or a sorted T cell fraction (not recorded which). The source is a male donor with ankylosing spondylitis.

The chain has TRBV20-1 and TRBJ1-5, with 9 nucleotides matching TRBD1. The V and J ends lost 1 base and 4 bases, in that order; junction bases with no gene match: 2. Germline CDR1 reads DFQATT; CDR2 reads SNEGSKA (reference sequence). CDR3 size: 14 residues. The DNA for the CDR3 is TGCAGTGCTAGAGTGGGGACAGGGAATCAGCCCCAGCATTTT. It translates to CSARVGTGNQPQHF.

This clonotype was detected a few times. The V gene is TRBV18, the J gene TRBJ2-7; D tentatively reads TRBD1 or TRBD2 (5 bases each). Germline CDR1 is KGHSH and CDR2 is LQKENI. The CDR3 loop spans 15 amino acids. Trimming removed 2 bases at V and 3 bases at J, with 14 bases between. CDR3 DNA: TGTGCCAGCTCACCATCCGGGACGTTAGACTACGAGCAGTACTTC. Its protein is CASSPSGTLDYEQYF.

Ten or more counts support this clonotype. In nucleotides, the CDR3 is TGTGCCAGCAGTTTGCGAAGCGGGAGGCTCCAAGAGACCCAGTACTTC. It codes for CASSLRSGRLQETQYF. The V gene is TRBV12-3 or TRBV12-4, the J gene TRBJ2-5; 9 positions match TRBD2. J gave up 1 base and V 3 bases, and 6 bases lay outside the gene matches. There are 16 residues in the CDR3.

The CDR3: CASIPPSGNSPLHF. In DNA, the CDR3 is TGTGCCTCGATACCTCCAAGTGGGAATTCACCCCTCCACTTT. The chain couples TRBV30 to TRBJ1-6, with D unresolved. V lost 7 bases and J lost 7, with 17 bases in between. CDR3 length equals 14 residues. The germline CDR1 and CDR2 sequences are GTSNPN and SVGIG (reference sequence).

This clonotype was seen a few times. The V gene is TRBV28, the J gene TRBJ1-2, with 7 nucleotides matching TRBD1. With 5 bases clipped from V and 5 bases from J, the junction kept 8 bases outside the gene matches. Germline CDR1 is MDHEN and CDR2 is SYDVKM. The CDR3 extends over 14 amino acids. As DNA, the CDR3 is TGTGCCAGCAGTCCTGGGGACAGAAAGTATGGCTACACCTTC. This gives the protein CASSPGDRKYGYTF.

This chain uses TRBV30 with TRBJ1-1, with D possibly being TRBD1 (5 bases). Trimming took 4 bases from V and 2 from J, leaving 11 bases between them. The CDR3 sequence is 13 residues long. Germline CDR1 GTSNPN, CDR2 SVGIG (reference sequence). CDR3 sequence (DNA): TGTGCCTGGAAAGGGGACCCTAACACTGAAGCTTTCTTT. Translating it yields CAWKGDPNTEAFF.

This chain joins TRBV12-3 or TRBV12-4 and TRBJ2-1, with a possible D match to TRBD2 (6 bases). The CDR3 runs to 14 residues. Deletions cut 5 bases from V and 5 bases from J, with 13 bases between. The CDR3 sequence: CASSLAGRDNEQFF. CDR3 in DNA: TGTGCCAGCAGTCTGGCGGGACGAGACAATGAGCAGTTCTTC.

The sample holds a few counts of this clonotype. The rearrangement uses TRBV10-3 and TRBJ1-1; D is undetermined. Germline-derived CDR1 and CDR2 are ENHRY and SYGVKD. The ends were cut back, 1 base at V and 1 base at J, with 7 bases in the middle. This CDR3 region has 14 residues. This CDR3 reads CAISEFSRNTEAFF. The CDR3 nucleotides are TGTGCCATCAGTGAGTTTTCGAGGAACACTGAAGCTTTCTTT.

V and J are TRBV5-1 and TRBJ2-1, with TRBD1 as a possible D gene (5 bases). V was trimmed by 4 bases and J by 4 bases, leaving 9 bases between them. Germline lookup yields CDR1 SGHRS and CDR2 YFSETQ. This CDR3 has 13 amino acids. The CDR3 DNA reads TGCGCCAGCAGCCCGGACATTTACAATGAGCAGTTCTTC. It translates to CASSPDIYNEQFF.

The rearrangement uses TRBV10-3 and TRBJ2-1; a weak D match, TRBD1 (5 bases). Trimming shortened V by 4 bases and J by 9 bases, and 16 bases separated the two germline ends. Germline CDR1 is ENHRY and CDR2 is SYGVKD. The CDR3 consists of 14 residues. CDR3 amino acids: CAISGLGQRSEQFF. The CDR3 DNA sequence: TGTGCCATCAGTGGTCTCGGACAACGTAGTGAGCAGTTCTTC.

This clonotype has just one count. V and J are TRBV20-1 and TRBJ2-1; 8 bases are shared with TRBD2. The CDR3 loop spans 13 amino acids. Germline loops: CDR1 DFQATT, CDR2 SNEGSKA (reference sequence). V was pared by 8 bases and J by 6 bases, with 9 bases of the junction left unmatched. CDR3: CSSSAGVPNEQFF. Written as DNA, the CDR3 is TGCAGTAGCTCAGCGGGAGTCCCCAATGAGCAGTTCTTC.

The gene calls are TRBV6-2 or TRBV6-3 and TRBJ2-2; D is undetermined. The germline CDR1 and CDR2 sequences are MNHEY and SVGEGT. V was trimmed by 6 bases and J by 6 bases, leaving 11 bases between them. The CDR3 runs 13 residues. CDR3 region: CASRHPIPGELFF. The CDR3 DNA is TGTGCCAGCAGGCACCCCATCCCCGGGGAGCTGTTTTTT.

This clonotype showed up just a few times. This sequence joins TRBV7-2 and TRBJ2-3, with 11 bases that match TRBD2. After removal of 3 bases from V and 2 bases from J, the junction contained 7 bases not matched to a gene. There are 17 residues in the CDR3. The germline CDR1 and CDR2 sequences are SGHTA and FQGNSA. The CDR3 nucleotides read TGTGCCAGCAGCTTCCGGCTAGCGGGAGGATTCACAGATACGCAGTATTTT. This codes for CASSFRLAGGFTDTQYF.

Only a few counts were recorded for this clonotype. The rearrangement joins TRBV6-1 to TRBJ2-1; 11 nucleotides match TRBD1. Trimming cost V 10 bases and J 3 bases; bases outside gene matches: 8. Per the germline V gene, CDR1 is MNHNS and CDR2 is SASEGT. The CDR3 consists of 15 residues. This CDR3 is CATRPGQGDYNEQFF. CDR3 DNA sequence: TGTGCCACCAGGCCGGGACAGGGGGACTACAATGAGCAGTTCTTC.

The chain recombines TRBV11-2 with TRBJ2-3; D gene uncertain. This CDR3 spans 14 amino acids. Germline values: CDR1 SGHAT, CDR2 FQNNGV. V lost 5 bases and J 5 bases, leaving 14 bases between the germline ends. The CDR3 spells CASSPGLAVDTQYF. The CDR3 nucleotides read TGTGCCAGCAGCCCTGGATTGGCAGTAGATACGCAGTATTTT. Using reference TRBV11-2 and TRBJ2-3 for the parts outside the CDR3, the full variable domain is EAGVAQSPRYKIIEKRQSVAFWCNPISGHATLYWYQQILGQGPKLLIQFQNNGVVDDSQLPKDRFSAERLKGVDSTLKIQPAKLEDSAVYLCASSPGLAVDTQYFGPGTRLTVL.

This chain uses TRBV30 with TRBJ2-2, with D perhaps TRBD1 or TRBD2 (5 bases each). V shed 2 bases and J shed 6 bases, with 25 bases lying between them. Germline CDR1 and CDR2: GTSNPN and SVGIG (reference sequence). This CDR3 is 18 amino acids long. The CDR3 protein is CAWSRRRPGTPGSGELFF. The CDR3, as DNA: TGTGCCTGGAGTCGACGGAGACCCGGGACCCCGGGGTCCGGGGAGCTGTTTTTT.

A few counts support this clonotype. The chain links TRBV11-1 to TRBJ2-1; 11 nucleotides agree with TRBD2. The germline V gene encodes CDR1 SGHAT and CDR2 FQDESV (reference sequence). The CDR3 extends over 18 amino acids. The trim removed 6 bases at V and 6 bases at J, leaving 16 bases unmatched. CDR3 region: CASSSLAGGYRGGNEQFF. CDR3 nucleotide sequence: TGTGCCAGCAGTAGTCTAGCGGGAGGTTACAGGGGAGGCAATGAGCAGTTCTTC.

The V call is TRBV12-3 or TRBV12-4, the J call TRBJ2-4; 12 bases agree with TRBD2. V lost 5 bases to trimming and J lost 2 bases; unmatched junction nucleotides: 10. The CDR3 is 18 amino acids. The CDR3 here is CASSGHPTSGRPKNIQYF. The CDR3 region has the DNA TGTGCCAGCAGTGGGCACCCGACTAGCGGGAGACCCAAAAACATTCAGTACTTC.

This chain links TRBV18 with TRBJ2-5; 9 bases are shared with TRBD2. This CDR3 has 15 amino acids. Trimming removed 0 bases from V and 4 bases from J; junction bases left unmatched: 3. The germline CDR1 and CDR2 sequences are KGHSH and LQKENI. For the CDR3, the DNA is TGTGCCAGCTCACCACCGAGCGGGAGGACAGAGACCCAGTACTTC. Translating gives CASSPPSGRTETQYF.

This clonotype showed up just a few times. The chain is built from TRBV19 and TRBJ2-7, with D unresolved. The V end was cut by 1 base, the J end by 0 bases, with 7 bases between. The V gene's germline CDR1 is LNHDA and CDR2 SQIVND (reference sequence). There are 14 residues in the CDR3. The CDR3: CASSIGTNSYEQYF. The CDR3 DNA reads TGTGCCAGTAGTATAGGAACTAACTCCTACGAGCAGTACTTC.

The CDR3 sequence is CASSQDPASGVTGELFF. DNA for the CDR3: TGCGCCAGCAGCCAAGATCCCGCTAGCGGGGTAACCGGGGAGCTGTTTTTT. V and J are TRBV4-3 and TRBJ2-2; 9 nucleotides agree with TRBD2. Losses at the gene ends were 0 bases for V and 5 bases for J; bases not matched to a gene: 7. Looked up from germline, CDR1 is LGHNA and CDR2 is YSLEER. The CDR3 spans 17 residues.

This clonotype was detected once. The chain couples TRBV3-1 to TRBJ2-1; D is possibly TRBD2 (6 bases). Germline CDR1 and CDR2: LGHDT and YNNKEL (reference sequence). The CDR3 has 14 residues. Between the trimmed V and J ends, which lost 3 bases and 4 bases, there was a span of 10 bases. CDR3 coding DNA: TGTGCCAGCAGCCAGCCGGGACTTTACAATGAGCAGTTCTTC. Protein: CASSQPGLYNEQFF.

The rearrangement links TRBV18 to TRBJ2-7, with 12 bases matching TRBD2. V shed 1 base and J 1 base; nucleotides not matched to a gene: 2. CDR3 length: 16 residues. CDR1 and CDR2 (germline): KGHSH, LQKENI. The CDR3 DNA is TGTGCCAGCTCACCACGTGGACTAGCGGGGTCCTACGAGCAGTACTTC. Encoded protein: CASSPRGLAGSYEQYF. The complete variable domain, with remaining parts taken from reference TRBV18 and TRBJ2-7, reads NAGVMQNPRHLVRRRGQEARLRCSPMKGHSHVYWYRQLPEEGLKFMVYLQKENIIDESGMPKERFSAEFPKEGPSILRIQQVVRGDSAAYFCASSPRGLAGSYEQYFGPGTRLTVT.

V is TRBV2 and J is TRBJ2-2; TRBD1 is a possible D gene (8 bases). Trimming took off 4 bases at V and 6 bases at J, with 15 bases between the two ends. The CDR3 loop spans 15 amino acids. Germline V gene sequence: CDR1 SNHLY, CDR2 FYNNEI. The CDR3 region has the DNA TGTGCCAGCAGTGTCGACAGGGGAGGGGCCGGGGAGCTGTTTTTT. It translates to CASSVDRGGAGELFF.

The rearrangement joins TRBV20-1 to TRBJ2-2; a weak D match, TRBD2 (6 bases). The CDR3 runs to 15 residues. The germline CDR1 and CDR2 sequences are DFQATT and SNEGSKA (reference sequence). V lost 2 bases and J 4 bases, leaving 14 bases between the germline ends. The CDR3 region is CSARKPGLRTGELFF. The CDR3 coding sequence is TGCAGTGCTAGAAAACCGGGACTTCGCACCGGGGAGCTGTTTTTT.

In its sample, this clonotype was seen a few times. This chain connects TRBV12-3 or TRBV12-4 to TRBJ2-3, with D maybe TRBD2 (6 bases). Between the trimmed V and J ends, which lost 1 base and 1 base, there was a span of 15 bases. This CDR3 has 17 amino acids. The CDR3 DNA follows: TGTGCCAGCAGTTTAGGGTGGGAGGCGGGACGCACAGATACGCAGTATTTT. Its translation is CASSLGWEAGRTDTQYF.

Many counts were recorded for this clonotype. The chain uses TRBV10-3 and TRBJ2-3; a weak D match, TRBD1 (5 bases). V was pared by 3 bases and J by 2 bases, with 15 bases between. Germline-derived CDR1 and CDR2 are ENHRY and SYGVKD. This CDR3 is 16 amino acids long. CDR3 nucleotide sequence: TGTGCCATCAGTGATATGCAGCGACAGTCCACAGATACGCAGTATTTT. Translation: CAISDMQRQSTDTQYF.

The chain employs TRBV19 and TRBJ2-5; 9 nucleotides align to TRBD2. This CDR3 spans 16 amino acids. With V trimmed by 7 bases and J by 5 bases, 14 bases remained unmatched. Germline CDR1 reads LNHDA; CDR2 reads SQIVND (reference sequence). As DNA, the CDR3 is TGTGCCAGTACCCTAGGGGCGATAGCGGGAGTGGAGACCCAGTACTTC. Residues: CASTLGAIAGVETQYF.

This clonotype was observed many times. The chain links TRBV28 to TRBJ1-5, with D possibly being TRBD1 (5 bases). In germline, CDR1 is MDHEN, CDR2 SYDVKM. The CDR3 loop spans 15 amino acids. V lost 7 bases and J lost 7, with 20 bases in between. This chain's CDR3 is CASTPWGGKSQPQHF. CDR3 DNA sequence: TGTGCCAGCACCCCATGGGGCGGCAAGTCCCAGCCCCAGCATTTT. The complete variable domain, with remaining parts taken from reference TRBV28 and TRBJ1-5, reads DVKVTQSSRYLVKRTGEKVFLECVQDMDHENMFWYRQDPGLGLRLIYFSYDVKMKEKGDIPEGYSVSREKKERFSLILESASTNQTSMYLCASTPWGGKSQPQHFGDGTRLSIL.

This clonotype was detected only once. The chain uses TRBV9 and TRBJ2-2; D uncertain. In germline, CDR1 is SGDLS, CDR2 YYNGEE. The V end lost 4 bases, the J end lost 9 bases, and 7 bases lay between the germline ends. CDR3 length equals 11 residues. In nucleotides, the CDR3 is TGTGCCAGCAGCCGAGCACGGGAGCTGTTTTTT. It is translated as CASSRARELFF.